This T cell receptor beta chain was documented in a study of cytomegalovirus exposure and HLA in healthy donors. Study at large: Counted in an early data release were about 80 million unique TCRs from HLA-typed donors.

In regard to this clone: What it binds is unknown.

Germline CDR1 and CDR2: MDHEN and SYDVKM. V shed 6 bases and J 5 bases; nucleotides not matched to a gene: 8. The CDR3 extends over 14 amino acids. The PCR was carried out with 60 Vbeta primers and 13 Jbeta primers. TCRdb's copy holds only in-frame clones and misses some; the assay was immunoSEQ multiplex PCR. The table includes more than 55,000 clones, roughly 80% detected once. Study outcomes and limitations: Later analysis identified a missense DCLRE1C variant that was linked to TCR beta V- and J-gene trimming.

This clonotype was obtained from a woman aged 40 to 50 in good health and CMV-seronegative. The source material was PBMCs. The rearrangement uses TRBV28 and TRBJ2-5; 8 bases line up with TRBD2. The CDR3 DNA sequence: TGTGCCAGCAGCCCCAGACTAGCGCGGGAGACCCAGTACTTC. Encoded protein: CASSPRLARETQYF.